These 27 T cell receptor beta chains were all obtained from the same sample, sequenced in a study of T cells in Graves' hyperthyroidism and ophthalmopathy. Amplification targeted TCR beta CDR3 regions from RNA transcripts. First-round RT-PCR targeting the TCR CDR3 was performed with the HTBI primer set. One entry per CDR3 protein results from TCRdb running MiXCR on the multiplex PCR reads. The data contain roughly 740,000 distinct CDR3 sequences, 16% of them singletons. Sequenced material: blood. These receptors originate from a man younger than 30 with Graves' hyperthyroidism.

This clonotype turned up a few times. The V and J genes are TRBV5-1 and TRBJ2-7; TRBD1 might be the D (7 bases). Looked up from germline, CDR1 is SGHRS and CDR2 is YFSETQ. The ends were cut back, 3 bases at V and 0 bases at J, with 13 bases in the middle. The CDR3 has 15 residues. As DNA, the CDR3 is TGCGCCAGCAGCTGGGGGGACAGTAGCTCCTACGAGCAGTACTTC. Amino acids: CASSWGDSSSYEQYF.

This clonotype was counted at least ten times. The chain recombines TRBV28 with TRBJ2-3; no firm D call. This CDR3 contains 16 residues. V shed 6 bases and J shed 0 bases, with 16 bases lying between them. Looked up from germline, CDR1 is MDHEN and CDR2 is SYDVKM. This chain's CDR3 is CASRTPRVSSTDTQYF. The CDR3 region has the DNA TGTGCCAGCAGAACTCCCCGCGTATCTAGCACAGATACGCAGTATTTT. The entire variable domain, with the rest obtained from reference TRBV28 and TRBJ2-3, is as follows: DVKVTQSSRYLVKRTGEKVFLECVQDMDHENMFWYRQDPGLGLRLIYFSYDVKMKEKGDIPEGYSVSREKKERFSLILESASTNQTSMYLCASRTPRVSSTDTQYFGPGTRLTVL.

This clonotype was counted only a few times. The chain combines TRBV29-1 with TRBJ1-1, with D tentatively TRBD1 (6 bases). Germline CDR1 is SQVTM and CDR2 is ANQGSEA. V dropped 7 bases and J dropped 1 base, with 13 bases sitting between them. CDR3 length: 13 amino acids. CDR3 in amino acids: CSATGQSNTEAFF. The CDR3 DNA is TGCAGCGCGACGGGACAATCGAACACTGAAGCTTTCTTT.

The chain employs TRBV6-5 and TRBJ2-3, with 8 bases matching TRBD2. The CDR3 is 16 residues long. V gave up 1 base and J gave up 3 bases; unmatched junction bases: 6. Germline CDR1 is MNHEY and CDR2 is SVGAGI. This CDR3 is CASSYLAGGVTDTQYF. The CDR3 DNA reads TGTGCCAGCAGTTACTTGGCGGGAGGTGTAACAGATACGCAGTATTTT.

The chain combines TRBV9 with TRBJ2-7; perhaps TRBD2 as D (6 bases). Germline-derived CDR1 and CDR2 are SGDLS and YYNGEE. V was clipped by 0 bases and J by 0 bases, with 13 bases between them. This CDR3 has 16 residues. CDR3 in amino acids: CASSVGSGPSSYEQYF. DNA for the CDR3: TGTGCCAGCAGCGTAGGGAGCGGGCCCAGCTCCTACGAGCAGTACTTC.

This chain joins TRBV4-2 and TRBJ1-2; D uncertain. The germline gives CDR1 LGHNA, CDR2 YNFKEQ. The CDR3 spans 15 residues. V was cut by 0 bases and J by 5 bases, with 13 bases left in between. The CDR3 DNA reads TGTGCCAGCAGCCAAGATGGTAGTGATGTTTATGGCTACACCTTC. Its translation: CASSQDGSDVYGYTF.

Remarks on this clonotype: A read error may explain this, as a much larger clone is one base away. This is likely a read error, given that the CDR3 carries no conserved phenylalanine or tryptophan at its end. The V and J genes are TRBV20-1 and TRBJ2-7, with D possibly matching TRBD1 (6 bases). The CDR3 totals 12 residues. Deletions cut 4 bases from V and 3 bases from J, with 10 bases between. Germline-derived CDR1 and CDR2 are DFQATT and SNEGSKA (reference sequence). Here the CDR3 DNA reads TGCAGTGCTATGGTAGGGGGCTACGAGCAGTACTTA. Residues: CSAMVGGYEQYL.

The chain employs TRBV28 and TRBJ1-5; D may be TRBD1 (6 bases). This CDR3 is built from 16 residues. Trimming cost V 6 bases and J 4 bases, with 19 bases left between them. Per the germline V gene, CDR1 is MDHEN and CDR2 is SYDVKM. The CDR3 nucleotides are TGTGCCAGCAGACCCGGGAGAGGGGGGTCGAATCAGCCCCAGCATTTT. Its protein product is CASRPGRGGSNQPQHF.

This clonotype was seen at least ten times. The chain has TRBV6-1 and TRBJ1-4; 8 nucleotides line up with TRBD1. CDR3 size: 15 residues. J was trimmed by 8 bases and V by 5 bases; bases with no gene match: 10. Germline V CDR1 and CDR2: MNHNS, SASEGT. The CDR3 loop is CASSLQGEVIEKLFF. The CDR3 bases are TGTGCCAGCAGTTTACAGGGGGAGGTGATCGAAAAACTGTTTTTT.

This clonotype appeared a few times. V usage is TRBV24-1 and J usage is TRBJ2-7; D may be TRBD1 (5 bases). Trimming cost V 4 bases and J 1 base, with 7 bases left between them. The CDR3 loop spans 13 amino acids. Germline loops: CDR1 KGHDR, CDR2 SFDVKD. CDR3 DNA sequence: TGTGCCACCAGTGACAGGGTGTCCTACGAGCAGTACTTC. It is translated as CATSDRVSYEQYF.

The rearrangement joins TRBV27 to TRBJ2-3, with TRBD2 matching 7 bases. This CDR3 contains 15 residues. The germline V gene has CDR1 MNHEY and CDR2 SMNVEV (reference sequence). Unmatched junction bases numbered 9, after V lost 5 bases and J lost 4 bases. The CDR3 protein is CASSLGAGSADTQYF. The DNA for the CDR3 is TGTGCCAGCAGTCTGGGAGCGGGGTCGGCAGATACGCAGTATTTT.

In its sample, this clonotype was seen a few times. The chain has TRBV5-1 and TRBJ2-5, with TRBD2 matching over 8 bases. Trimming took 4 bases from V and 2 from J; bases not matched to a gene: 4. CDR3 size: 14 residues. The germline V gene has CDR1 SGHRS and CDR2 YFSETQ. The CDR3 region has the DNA TGCGCCAGCAGCCCGGGACTAGGGCAAGAGACCCAGTACTTC. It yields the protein CASSPGLGQETQYF.

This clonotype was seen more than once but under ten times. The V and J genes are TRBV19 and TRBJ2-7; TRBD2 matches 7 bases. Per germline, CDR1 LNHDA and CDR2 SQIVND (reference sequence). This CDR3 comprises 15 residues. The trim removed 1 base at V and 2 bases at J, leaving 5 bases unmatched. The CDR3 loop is CASSIGAGATYEQYF. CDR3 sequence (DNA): TGTGCCAGTAGTATAGGCGCGGGAGCCACCTACGAGCAGTACTTC. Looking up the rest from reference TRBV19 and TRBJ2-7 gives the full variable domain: DGGITQSPKYLFRKEGQNVTLSCEQNLNHDAMYWYRQDPGQGLRLIYYSQIVNDFQKGDIAEGYSVSREKKESFPLTVTSAQKNPTAFYLCASSIGAGATYEQYFGPGTRLTVT.

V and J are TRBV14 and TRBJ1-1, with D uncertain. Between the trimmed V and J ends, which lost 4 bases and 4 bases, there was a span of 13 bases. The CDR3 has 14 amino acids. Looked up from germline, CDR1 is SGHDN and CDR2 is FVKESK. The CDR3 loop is CASSPLMASTEAFF. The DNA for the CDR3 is TGTGCCAGCAGCCCTCTTATGGCTAGCACTGAAGCTTTCTTT.

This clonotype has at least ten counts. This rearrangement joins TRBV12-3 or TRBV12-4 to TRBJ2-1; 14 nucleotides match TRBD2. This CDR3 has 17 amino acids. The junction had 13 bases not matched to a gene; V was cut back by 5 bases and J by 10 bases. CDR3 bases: TGTGCCAGCAGTCCTAGCATGGGACTAGCGGGGGTGAGGGAGCAGTTCTTC. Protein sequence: CASSPSMGLAGVREQFF.

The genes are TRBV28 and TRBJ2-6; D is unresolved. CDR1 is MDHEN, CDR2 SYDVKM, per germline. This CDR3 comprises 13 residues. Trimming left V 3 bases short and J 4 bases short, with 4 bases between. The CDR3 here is CASSFQGANVLTF. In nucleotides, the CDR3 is TGTGCCAGCAGTTTTCAAGGGGCCAACGTCCTGACTTTC.

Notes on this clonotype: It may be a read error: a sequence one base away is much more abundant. The DNA for the CDR3 is TGTGCCAGCAGTTCGTCTAGCGGGCGTTCCTACGATGAGCAGTTCTTC. Translating gives CASSSSSGRSYDEQFF. The chain combines TRBV28 with TRBJ2-1, with 8 bases fitting TRBD2. This CDR3 comprises 16 residues. Germline V gives CDR1 MDHEN, CDR2 SYDVKM.

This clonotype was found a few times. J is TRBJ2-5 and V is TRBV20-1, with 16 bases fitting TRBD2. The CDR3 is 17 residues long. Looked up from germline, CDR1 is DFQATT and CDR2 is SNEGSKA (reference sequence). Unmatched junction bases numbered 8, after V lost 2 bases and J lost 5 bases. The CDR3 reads CSARIPGLAGGVETQYF. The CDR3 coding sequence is TGCAGTGCTAGAATCCCGGGACTAGCGGGAGGGGTGGAGACCCAGTACTTC.

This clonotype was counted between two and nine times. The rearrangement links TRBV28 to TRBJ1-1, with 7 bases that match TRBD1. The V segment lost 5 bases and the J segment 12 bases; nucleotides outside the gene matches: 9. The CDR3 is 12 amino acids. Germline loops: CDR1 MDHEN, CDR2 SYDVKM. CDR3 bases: TGTGCCAGCAGTGTACCCTACAGGGGAACTTTCTTT. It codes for CASSVPYRGTFF.

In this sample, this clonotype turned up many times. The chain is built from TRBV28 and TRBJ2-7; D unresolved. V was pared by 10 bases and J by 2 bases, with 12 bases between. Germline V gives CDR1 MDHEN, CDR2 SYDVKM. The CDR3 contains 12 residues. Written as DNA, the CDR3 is TGTGCCACAAAGGCCTGGACCTACGAGCAGTACTTC. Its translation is CATKAWTYEQYF.

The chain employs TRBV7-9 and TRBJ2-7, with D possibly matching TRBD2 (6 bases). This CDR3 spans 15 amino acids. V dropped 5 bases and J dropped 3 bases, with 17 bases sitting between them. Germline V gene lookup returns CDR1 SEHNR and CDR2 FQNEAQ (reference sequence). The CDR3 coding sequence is TGTGCCAGCAGCCCCCCGGGGCGGGATATCTACGAGCAGTACTTC. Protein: CASSPPGRDIYEQYF. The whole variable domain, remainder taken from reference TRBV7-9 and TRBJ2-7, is DTGVSQNPRHKITKRGQNVTFRCDPISEHNRLYWYRQTLGQGPEFLTYFQNEAQLEKSRLLSDRFSAERPKGSFSTLEIQRTEQGDSAMYLCASSPPGRDIYEQYFGPGTRLTVT.

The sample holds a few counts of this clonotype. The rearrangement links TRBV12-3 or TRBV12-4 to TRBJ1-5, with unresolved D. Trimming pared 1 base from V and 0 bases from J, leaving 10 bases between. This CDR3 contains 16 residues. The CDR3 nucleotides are TGTGCCAGCAGTTTAGAAAGGGTCTATAGCAATCAGCCCCAGCATTTT. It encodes CASSLERVYSNQPQHF.

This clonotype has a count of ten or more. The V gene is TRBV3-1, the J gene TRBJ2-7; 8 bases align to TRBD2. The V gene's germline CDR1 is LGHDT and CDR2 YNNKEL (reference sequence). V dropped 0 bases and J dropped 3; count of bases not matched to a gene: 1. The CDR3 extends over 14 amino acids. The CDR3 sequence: CASSQDTSGYEQYF. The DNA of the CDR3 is TGTGCCAGCAGCCAAGACACTAGCGGCTACGAGCAGTACTTC.

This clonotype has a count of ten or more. In nucleotides, the CDR3 is TGTGCCAGCAGTACACCGGGACAGGGGAGCATTCAGTACTTC. Translating it yields CASSTPGQGSIQYF. V and J are TRBV28 and TRBJ2-4; TRBD1 agrees at 10 bases. The CDR3 totals 14 residues. Germline CDR1 is MDHEN and CDR2 is SYDVKM. J lost 9 bases, V lost 5 bases, and 7 bases had no gene match. Based on the CDR3 plus reference TRBV28 and TRBJ2-4, the full variable domain is DVKVTQSSRYLVKRTGEKVFLECVQDMDHENMFWYRQDPGLGLRLIYFSYDVKMKEKGDIPEGYSVSREKKERFSLILESASTNQTSMYLCASSTPGQGSIQYFGAGTRLSVL.

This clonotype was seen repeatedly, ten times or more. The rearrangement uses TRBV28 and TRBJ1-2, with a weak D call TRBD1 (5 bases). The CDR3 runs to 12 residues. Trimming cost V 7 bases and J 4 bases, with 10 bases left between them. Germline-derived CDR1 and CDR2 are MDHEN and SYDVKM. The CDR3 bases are TGTGCCAGCACCTCAGGGTCCTATGGCTACACCTTC. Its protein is CASTSGSYGYTF.

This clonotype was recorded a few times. CDR3 residues: CASSRESGVGPNEQFF. The DNA of the CDR3 is TGCGCCAGCAGCCGCGAGTCGGGTGTAGGCCCCAATGAGCAGTTCTTC. The chain joins TRBV4-1 to TRBJ2-1; the D is unclear. Trimming took off 4 bases at V and 6 bases at J, with 19 bases between the two ends. Germline loops: CDR1 MGHRA, CDR2 YSYEKL. The CDR3 covers 16 residues.

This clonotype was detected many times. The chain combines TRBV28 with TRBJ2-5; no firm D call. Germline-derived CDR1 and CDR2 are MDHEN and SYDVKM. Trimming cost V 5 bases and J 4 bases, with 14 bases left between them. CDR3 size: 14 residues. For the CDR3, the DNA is TGTGCCAGCAGTCCTATGGGCCCGGGAGAGACCCAGTACTTC. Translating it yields CASSPMGPGETQYF.